Each of the 8 T cell receptor beta chains below was sequenced from the same sample in a study of cytomegalovirus exposure and HLA in healthy donors. Amplification used 60 Vbeta primers and 13 Jbeta primers. Profiling relied on immunoSEQ multiplex PCR, and the TCRdb table lists in-frame clones only, not all of them. Of hundreds of thousands of clones in the sample, 60% to 80% were seen once. Sequencing was done on a sample of PBMCs. These receptors all come from a male donor in good health and CMV-seronegative.

The V call is TRBV27, the J call TRBJ2-4; 7 nucleotides align to TRBD2. The CDR3 sequence is 14 residues long. Germline assignment: CDR1 MNHEY and CDR2 SMNVEV (reference sequence). V shed 2 bases and J 9 bases; nucleotides not matched to a gene: 7. DNA for the CDR3: TGTGCCAGCAGTTTAAGGGAGGGGATAGGCATTCAGTACTTC. Protein product: CASSLREGIGIQYF.

The rearrangement joins TRBV7-6 to TRBJ1-4, with a possible D match to TRBD1 (6 bases). Trimming removed 0 bases from V and 5 bases from J, with 13 bases in between. Germline values: CDR1 SGHVS, CDR2 FNYEAQ. The CDR3 sequence is 16 residues long. The DNA of the CDR3 is TGTGCCAGCAGCTTAGCTGGGGGGGCGCGGAATGAAAAACTGTTTTTT. It yields the protein CASSLAGGARNEKLFF.

The genes are TRBV7-2 and TRBJ2-5; weak D call: TRBD2 (6 bases). Germline CDR1 reads SGHTA; CDR2 reads FQGNSA. V was shortened by 5 bases and J by 1 base, with 14 bases between the two germline ends. This CDR3 contains 15 residues. The CDR3 spells CASSPGGAGQETQYF. The DNA of the CDR3 is TGTGCCAGCAGCCCCGGGGGAGCGGGCCAAGAGACCCAGTACTTC.

The V gene is TRBV7-9, the J gene TRBJ1-5; 9 bases map to TRBD1. The CDR3 length is 16 residues. CDR1 is SEHNR and CDR2 is FQNEAQ in the germline V gene (reference sequence). J lost 6 bases, V lost 5 bases, and 11 bases had no gene match. The CDR3 DNA follows: TGTGCCAGCAGCCCCCCGGGGACAGGGAAGTTTCAGCCCCAGCATTTT. Protein: CASSPPGTGKFQPQHF.

The chain couples TRBV10-3 to TRBJ1-6; no clear D gene. The V end was cut by 2 bases, the J end by 7 bases, with 9 bases between. The CDR3 is 14 amino acids. Germline lookup yields CDR1 ENHRY and CDR2 SYGVKD. Here the CDR3 DNA reads TGTGCCATCAGTGAGGTACAGTTAAATTCACCCCTCCACTTT. Translating gives CAISEVQLNSPLHF.

V and J are TRBV7-2 and TRBJ2-5, with 12 positions matching TRBD2. J was trimmed by 4 bases and V by 1 base; bases with no gene match: 4. In germline, CDR1 is SGHTA, CDR2 FQGNSA. This CDR3 has 16 residues. The DNA for the CDR3 is TGTGCCAGCAGCTTAGGACAACTAGCGGGAGGAGAGACCCAGTACTTC. Translating gives CASSLGQLAGGETQYF. Full variable domain (missing parts from reference TRBV7-2 and TRBJ2-5): GAGVSQSPSNKVTEKGKDVELRCDPISGHTALYWYRQSLGQGLEFLIYFQGNSAPDKSGLPSDRFSAERTGGSVSTLTIQRTQQEDSAVYLCASSLGQLAGGETQYFGPGTRLLVL.

The rearrangement links TRBV9 to TRBJ1-2, with 10 bases aligning to TRBD1. CDR1 is SGDLS, CDR2 YYNGEE, per germline. Trimming at V came to 0 bases and at J to 4 bases, leaving 3 bases not matched to a gene. The length of the CDR3 is 15 residues. The CDR3 DNA reads as TGTGCCAGCAGCGTAGCCGGGACAGGGGCCTATGGCTACACCTTC. Translating it yields CASSVAGTGAYGYTF. Supplemented by reference TRBV9 and TRBJ1-2, the full variable domain reads DSGVTQTPKHLITATGQRVTLRCSPRSGDLSVYWYQQSLDQGLQFLIQYYNGEERAKGNILERFSAQQFPDLHSELNLSSLELGDSALYFCASSVAGTGAYGYTFGSGTRLTVV.

This rearrangement joins TRBV7-6 to TRBJ2-7; 9 bases agree with TRBD2. V shed 4 bases, J shed 4 bases, and the junction held 5 bases outside the gene matches. Germline V gene sequence: CDR1 SGHVS, CDR2 FNYEAQ. CDR3 length: 14 residues. The CDR3 DNA is TGTGCCAGCAGCTCCCCGACTAGCGGATACGAGCAGTACTTC. Encoded protein: CASSSPTSGYEQYF.